This TCR beta chain was profiled in a study of neurological immune-mediated disorders. The study, taken as a whole, reports: The most TCR clonal expansion was seen in HTLV-1-associated myelopathy, whereas the least was seen in multiple sclerosis, below the level in healthy controls.

A few counts support this clonotype. Its antigen is currently unknown. Each CDR3 protein is one row after TCRdb ran MiXCR on the 5' RACE reads. Of tens of thousands of distinct CDR3 sequences in the sample, roughly 4.6% were seen once. Input material: PBMCs. This clonotype was sampled from a man between 50 and 59 years old with multiple sclerosis.

The CDR3 protein is CASSLPGAPAEGYTF. For the CDR3, the DNA is TGTGCCAGCAGCCTACCGGGGGCCCCGGCGGAGGGCTACACCTTC. The chain joins TRBV7-9 to TRBJ1-2; D is perhaps TRBD1 (6 bases). This CDR3 has 15 residues. V was pared by 5 bases and J by 8 bases, with 21 bases between. Germline values: CDR1 SEHNR, CDR2 FQNEAQ (reference sequence). The variable domain in full, completed from reference TRBV7-9 and TRBJ1-2, reads DTGVSQNPRHKITKRGQNVTFRCDPISEHNRLYWYRQTLGQGPEFLTYFQNEAQLEKSRLLSDRFSAERPKGSFSTLEIQRTEQGDSAMYLCASSLPGAPAEGYTFGSGTRLTVV.